These 21 T cell receptor beta chains were all obtained from the same sample, sequenced in a study of regulatory T cells in long-lasting Graves disease. Specified time point: persistent/refractory GD, antithyroid drugs over 5 years with positive TRAb. From PBMCs, RNA was extracted and then used to make the TCR library. Arm-PCR with iRepertoire HTBI primers amplified the CDR3 regions for these TCR beta libraries. TCRdb re-analysed the multiplex PCR reads in MiXCR, keeping a single row per CDR3 protein. This table holds 300,000 to 350,000 distinct CDR3 sequences, around 20% found once. The sample consisted of peripheral blood mononuclear cells (PBMCs), taken when the disease was refractory, from a patient treated with antithyroid drugs. The receptors stem from a female donor with Graves disease.

The chain joins TRBV29-1 to TRBJ2-7; D could derive from TRBD1 or TRBD2 (6 bases each). Germline V gives CDR1 SQVTM, CDR2 ANQGSEA. The CDR3 consists of 15 residues. V lost 5 bases to trimming and J lost 4 bases, with 21 bases between them. The CDR3 bases are TGCAGCGTTTCAGGAGGGGACACTTCTATATACGAGCAGTACTTC. Translated: CSVSGGDTSIYEQYF.

Points on this clonotype: At one of its ends the junction is not consistent with the germline gene, which may arise from a read error. The chain recombines TRBV4-1 with TRBJ1-2, with 11 bases matching TRBD1. The CDR3 contains 16 residues. Germline-derived CDR1 and CDR2 are MGHRA and YSYEKL. The CDR3 DNA sequence: TGCGCCAGCAGCCAAGCCCCTGGACAGGGGGCGCGTGGCCACACCTTC. It is translated as CASSQAPGQGARGHTF.

The rearrangement links TRBV6-1 to TRBJ2-7, with 10 bases matching TRBD1. CDR1 MNHNS and CDR2 SASEGT come from the germline V gene. This CDR3 spans 16 amino acids. Trimming at V came to 6 bases and at J to 5 bases, leaving 13 bases not matched to a gene. This CDR3 is CASSNFPGQGTNEQYF. CDR3 sequence (DNA): TGTGCCAGCAGCAACTTCCCGGGACAGGGGACCAACGAGCAGTACTTC.

This clonotype showed up many times. The J gene is TRBJ1-2, the V gene TRBV5-1; no firm D call. Trimming took 0 bases from V and 8 from J, leaving 17 bases between them. The CDR3 length is 15 residues. From germline, CDR1 is SGHRS and CDR2 YFSETQ. In DNA, the CDR3 is TGCGCCAGCAGCTTGGTAGGTGCTGGGTTTTACGGCTACACCTTC. Its translation: CASSLVGAGFYGYTF.

The V gene is TRBV4-1, the J gene TRBJ2-1, with no clear D. Trimming removed 4 bases from V and 0 bases from J, with 13 bases in between. The CDR3 spans 16 residues. The germline gives CDR1 MGHRA, CDR2 YSYEKL. The CDR3 region has the DNA TGCGCCAGCAGCCCCGGTGACCTGAGCTCCTACAATGAGCAGTTCTTC. Its protein is CASSPGDLSSYNEQFF.

This clonotype was observed at least ten times. The CDR3 spells CASGLYPGMNTEAFF. The DNA for the CDR3 is TGTGCTAGTGGTTTGTACCCAGGGATGAACACTGAAGCTTTCTTT. The chain uses TRBV12-5 and TRBJ1-1; D possibly corresponds to TRBD1 (5 bases). V lost 2 bases, J lost 0 bases, and 10 bases lay in between. Germline CDR1 reads LGHNT; CDR2 reads FRNRAP. The CDR3 loop spans 15 amino acids.

This clonotype was seen at least ten times. The chain combines TRBV12-3 or TRBV12-4 with TRBJ1-1; D gene ambiguous. V was shortened by 3 bases and J by 7 bases, with 9 bases between the two germline ends. The CDR3 is 12 amino acids. The DNA of the CDR3 is TGTGCCAGCAGTTTCGCCGGCGGTGAAGCTTTCTTT. Encoded protein: CASSFAGGEAFF.

Comment on this clonotype: One base away lies a much larger clone, so this may be a sequencing read error. This sequence joins TRBV6-1 and TRBJ1-6; D not resolved. This CDR3 contains 15 residues. CDR1 and CDR2 (germline): MNHNS, SASEGT. The CDR3 nucleotides read TGTGCCAGCAGCTTTAAGAGCTCCTATAATTCACCCCCCCACTTT. As protein: CASSFKSSYNSPPHF.

In its sample, this clonotype was seen many times. The V and J genes are TRBV7-9 and TRBJ2-7, with a tentative D call TRBD2 (6 bases). This CDR3 is 15 amino acids long. V dropped 1 base and J dropped 5 bases, with 15 bases sitting between them. Looked up from germline, CDR1 is SEHNR and CDR2 is FQNEAQ (reference sequence). CDR3 region: CASSLGVAGSNEQYF. Written as DNA, the CDR3 is TGTGCCAGCAGCTTAGGAGTCGCGGGGAGCAACGAGCAGTACTTC.

This chain links TRBV6-5 with TRBJ2-3; D gene unclear. Deletions cut 2 bases from V and 2 bases from J, with 11 bases between. CDR3 length: 15 residues. CDR1 is MNHEY and CDR2 is SVGAGI in the germline V gene. In DNA form, the CDR3 reads TGTGCCAGCAGTTACGATCGGCGCTTCACAGATACGCAGTATTTT. This encodes CASSYDRRFTDTQYF.

This clonotype was counted many times. The CDR3 DNA reads TGTGCCAGCGTACGGAATCAAGAAGAGACCCAGTACTTC. Translating it yields CASVRNQEETQYF. This rearrangement joins TRBV7-8 to TRBJ2-5; D not certain. The germline V gene encodes CDR1 SGHVS and CDR2 FQNEAQ. V lost 8 bases to trimming and J lost 3 bases, with 13 bases between them. CDR3 size: 13 residues. Complete variable domain (other parts from reference TRBV7-8 and TRBJ2-5): GAGVSQSPRYKVAKRGQDVALRCDPISGHVSLFWYQQALGQGPEFLTYFQNEAQLDKSGLPSDRFFAERPEGSVSTLKIQRTQQEDSAVYLCASVRNQEETQYFGPGTRLLVL.

This clonotype was counted once. One end of the junction does not line up with germline, which may come from a read error. CDR3 sequence: CASSPRTSSERYF. The CDR3 region has the DNA TGTGCCAGCAGTCCCAGGACTAGCTCCGAGCGGTACTTC. The rearrangement joins TRBV3-1 to TRBJ2-7; 8 nucleotides align to TRBD2. The germline CDR1 and CDR2 sequences are LGHDT and YNNKEL (reference sequence). CDR3 length: 13 amino acids.

This clonotype has more than one count but fewer than ten. Written as DNA, the CDR3 is TGTGCCAGCAGTGAAGTCGAACTAGCGGGATGGAACACCGGGGAGCTGTTTTTT. Translating it yields CASSEVELAGWNTGELFF. The gene calls are TRBV6-4 and TRBJ2-2, with 10 bases fitting TRBD2. The CDR3 totals 18 residues. CDR1 and CDR2 from the germline V gene are MRHNA and SNTAGT. V lost 3 bases to trimming and J lost 1 base; unmatched junction nucleotides: 8.

In this sample, this clonotype turned up a few times. The V call is TRBV5-4, the J call TRBJ1-1, with no clear D. V lost 0 bases and J 4 bases, leaving 10 bases between the germline ends. Germline CDR1 is SGHNT and CDR2 is YYREEE (reference sequence). The CDR3 sequence is 14 residues long. The CDR3 bases are TGTGCCAGCAGCTTGGAAAGTCAAGTCACTGAAGCTTTCTTT. It yields the protein CASSLESQVTEAFF.

The genes are TRBV6-1 and TRBJ2-7; D is unclear. Germline CDR1 reads MNHNS; CDR2 reads SASEGT. There are 11 residues in the CDR3. V was cut by 7 bases and J by 5 bases, with 9 bases left in between. CDR3 in amino acids: CASTNLDEQYF. The CDR3 nucleotides read TGTGCCAGCACAAATCTGGACGAGCAGTACTTC.

V usage is TRBV5-6 and J usage is TRBJ2-5; no clear D. CDR1 and CDR2 from the germline V gene are SGHDT and YYEEEE. The CDR3 loop spans 11 amino acids. V was shortened by 1 base and J by 6 bases, with 4 bases between the two germline ends. CDR3 region: CASSLRQTQYF. CDR3 in DNA: TGTGCCAGCAGCTTGCGACAGACCCAGTACTTC.

Note on this clonotype: A much larger clone lies one base from this, so it may be a read error. This chain links TRBV3-1 with TRBJ2-5; D is unresolved. This CDR3 contains 11 residues. Germline CDR1 reads LGHDT; CDR2 reads YNNKEL (reference sequence). The CDR3 nucleotides read TGTGCCAGCATGCGGTTCCGGACCCAGTGCTTC. Protein sequence: CASMRFRTQCF.

J is TRBJ1-6 and V is TRBV10-3; 8 nucleotides agree with TRBD1. The CDR3 contains 15 residues. The germline CDR1 and CDR2 sequences are ENHRY and SYGVKD. V was clipped by 3 bases and J by 8 bases; unmatched bases: 6. CDR3: CAISEGVRGHSPLHF. The DNA of the CDR3 is TGTGCCATCAGTGAAGGGGTCAGGGGGCATTCACCCCTCCACTTT.

The table lists this clonotype with many counts. V gene TRBV5-5 combines with J gene TRBJ1-6, with a tentative D call TRBD1 (5 bases). The V and J ends lost 4 bases and 8 bases respectively, with 7 bases between them. This CDR3 comprises 12 residues. Per germline, CDR1 SGHKS and CDR2 YYEKEE (reference sequence). CDR3 coding DNA: TGTGCCAGCAGCCGGGGGGATTCACCCCTCCACTTT. Amino acids: CASSRGDSPLHF.

The sample holds many counts of this clonotype. This chain connects TRBV27 to TRBJ2-5; TRBD2 is a possible D gene (5 bases). Trimming pared 5 bases from V and 4 bases from J, leaving 17 bases between. From germline, CDR1 is MNHEY and CDR2 SMNVEV (reference sequence). The CDR3 spans 15 residues. The CDR3 bases are TGTGCCAGCAGTAGAGCGGAAAGGTGGAGAGAGACCCAGTACTTC. As protein: CASSRAERWRETQYF.

The sample holds a few counts of this clonotype. The chain joins TRBV12-3 or TRBV12-4 to TRBJ2-2, with TRBD1 as a possible D gene (5 bases). CDR3 length: 16 amino acids. Trimming took 2 bases from V and 4 from J, leaving 14 bases between them. The CDR3 DNA is TGTGCCAGCAGTTTAAATAGCAGGGCGTTCACCGGGGAGCTGTTTTTT. It codes for CASSLNSRAFTGELFF.